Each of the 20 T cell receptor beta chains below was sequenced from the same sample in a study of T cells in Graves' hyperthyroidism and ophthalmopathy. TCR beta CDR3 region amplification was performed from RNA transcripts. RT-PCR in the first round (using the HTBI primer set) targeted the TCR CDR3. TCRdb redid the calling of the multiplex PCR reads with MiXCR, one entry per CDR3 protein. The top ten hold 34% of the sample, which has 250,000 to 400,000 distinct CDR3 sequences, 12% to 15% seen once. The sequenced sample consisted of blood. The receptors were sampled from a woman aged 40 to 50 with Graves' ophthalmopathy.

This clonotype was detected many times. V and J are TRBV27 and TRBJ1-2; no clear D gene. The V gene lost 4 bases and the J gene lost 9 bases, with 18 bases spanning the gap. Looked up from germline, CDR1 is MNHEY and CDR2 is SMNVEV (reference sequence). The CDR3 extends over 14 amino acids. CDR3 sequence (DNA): TGTGCCAGCAGTTCAGCGACACCCGGTTCGAGCTACACCTTC. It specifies CASSSATPGSSYTF.

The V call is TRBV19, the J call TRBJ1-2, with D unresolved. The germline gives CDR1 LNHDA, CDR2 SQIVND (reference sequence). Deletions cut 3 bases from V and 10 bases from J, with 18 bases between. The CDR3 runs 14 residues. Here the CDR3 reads CASSMVWNDLSYTF. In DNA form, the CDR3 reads TGTGCCAGTAGTATGGTGTGGAACGACTTATCCTACACCTTC. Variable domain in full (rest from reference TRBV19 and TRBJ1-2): DGGITQSPKYLFRKEGQNVTLSCEQNLNHDAMYWYRQDPGQGLRLIYYSQIVNDFQKGDIAEGYSVSREKKESFPLTVTSAQKNPTAFYLCASSMVWNDLSYTFGSGTRLTVV.

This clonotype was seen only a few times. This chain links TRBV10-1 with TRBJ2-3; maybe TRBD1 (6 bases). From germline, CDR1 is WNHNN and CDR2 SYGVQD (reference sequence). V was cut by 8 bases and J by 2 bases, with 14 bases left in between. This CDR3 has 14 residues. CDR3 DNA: TGCGCCAGCGGAAACAGGGCCTCCACAGATACGCAGTATTTT. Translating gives CASGNRASTDTQYF.

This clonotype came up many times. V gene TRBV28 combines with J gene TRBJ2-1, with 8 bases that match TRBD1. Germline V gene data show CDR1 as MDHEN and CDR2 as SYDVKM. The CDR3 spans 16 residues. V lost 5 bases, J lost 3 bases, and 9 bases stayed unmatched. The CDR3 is CASSPPDRADYNEQFF. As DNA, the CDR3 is TGTGCCAGCAGTCCCCCGGACAGGGCGGACTACAATGAGCAGTTCTTC.

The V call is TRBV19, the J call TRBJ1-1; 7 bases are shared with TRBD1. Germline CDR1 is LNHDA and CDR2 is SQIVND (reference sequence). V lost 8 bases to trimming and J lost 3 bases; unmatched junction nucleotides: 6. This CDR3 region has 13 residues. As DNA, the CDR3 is TGTGCCAGTGCAGACAGGGCGGACACTGAAGCTTTCTTT. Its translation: CASADRADTEAFF.

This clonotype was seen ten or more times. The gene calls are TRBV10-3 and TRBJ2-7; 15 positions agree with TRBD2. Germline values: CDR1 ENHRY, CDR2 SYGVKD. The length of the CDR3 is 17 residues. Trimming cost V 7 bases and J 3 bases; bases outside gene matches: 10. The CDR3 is CAIKGTSGGQRYYEQYF. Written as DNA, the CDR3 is TGTGCCATCAAAGGGACTAGCGGGGGGCAACGATACTACGAGCAGTACTTC.

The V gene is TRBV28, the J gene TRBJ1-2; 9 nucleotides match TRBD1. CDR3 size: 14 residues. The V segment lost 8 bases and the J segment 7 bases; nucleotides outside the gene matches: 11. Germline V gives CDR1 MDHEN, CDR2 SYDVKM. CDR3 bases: TGTGCCAGCCAGAAACAGGGGGCCCCTTGTGGCTACACCTTC. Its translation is CASQKQGAPCGYTF.

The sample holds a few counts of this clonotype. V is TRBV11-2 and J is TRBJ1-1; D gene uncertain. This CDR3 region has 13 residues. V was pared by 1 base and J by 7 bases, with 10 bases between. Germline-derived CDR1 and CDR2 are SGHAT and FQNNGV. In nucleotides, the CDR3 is TGTGCCAGCAGCTTAGGTGTCCGGGATGAAGCTTTCTTT. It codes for CASSLGVRDEAFF.

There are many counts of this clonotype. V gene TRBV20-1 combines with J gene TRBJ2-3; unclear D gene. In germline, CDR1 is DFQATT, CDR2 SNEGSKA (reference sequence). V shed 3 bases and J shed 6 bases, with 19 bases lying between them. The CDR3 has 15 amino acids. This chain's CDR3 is CSASPAGSQYDTQYF. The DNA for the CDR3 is TGCAGTGCTAGTCCCGCCGGTAGTCAGTATGATACGCAGTATTTT.

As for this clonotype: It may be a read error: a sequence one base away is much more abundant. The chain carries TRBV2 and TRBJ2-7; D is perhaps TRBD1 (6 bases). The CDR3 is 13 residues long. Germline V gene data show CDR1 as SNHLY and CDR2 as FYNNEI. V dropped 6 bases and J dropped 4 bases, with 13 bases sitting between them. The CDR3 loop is CASRIQGRYEQYF. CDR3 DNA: TGTGCCAGCAGGATACAGGGCAGGTACGAGCAGTACTTC. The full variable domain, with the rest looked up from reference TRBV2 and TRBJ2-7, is EPEVTQTPSHQVTQMGQEVILRCVPISNHLYFYWYRQILGQKVEFLVSFYNNEISEKSEIFDDQFSVERPDGSNFTLKIRSTKLEDSAMYFCASRIQGRYEQYFGPGTRLTVT.

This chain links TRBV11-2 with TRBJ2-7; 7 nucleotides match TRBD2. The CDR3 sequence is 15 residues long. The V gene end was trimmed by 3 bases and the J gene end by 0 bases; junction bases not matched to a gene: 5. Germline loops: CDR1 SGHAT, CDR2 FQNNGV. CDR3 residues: CASSFSGPSSYEQYF. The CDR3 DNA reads TGTGCCAGCAGCTTTAGCGGGCCTAGCTCCTACGAGCAGTACTTC.

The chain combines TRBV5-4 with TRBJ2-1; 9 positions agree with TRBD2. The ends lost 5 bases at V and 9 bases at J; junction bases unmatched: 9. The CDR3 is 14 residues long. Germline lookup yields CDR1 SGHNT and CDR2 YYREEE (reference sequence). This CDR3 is CASRNSGRKGEQFF. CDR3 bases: TGTGCCAGCAGGAATAGCGGGAGAAAGGGTGAGCAGTTCTTC.

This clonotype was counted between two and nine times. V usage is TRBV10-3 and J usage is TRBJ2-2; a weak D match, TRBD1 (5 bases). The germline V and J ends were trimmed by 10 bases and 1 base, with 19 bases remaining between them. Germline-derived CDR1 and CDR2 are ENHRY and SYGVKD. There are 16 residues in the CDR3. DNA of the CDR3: TGTGCCACCCGACAGCCCGGTCTCGAGAACACCGGGGAGCTGTTTTTT. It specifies CATRQPGLENTGELFF.

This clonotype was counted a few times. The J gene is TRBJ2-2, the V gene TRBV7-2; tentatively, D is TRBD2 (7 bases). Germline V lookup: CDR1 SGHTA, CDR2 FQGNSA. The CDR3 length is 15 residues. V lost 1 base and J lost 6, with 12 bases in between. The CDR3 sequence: CASSLDRAGAGELFF. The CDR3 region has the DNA TGTGCCAGCAGCTTAGACAGGGCGGGGGCCGGGGAGCTGTTTTTT.

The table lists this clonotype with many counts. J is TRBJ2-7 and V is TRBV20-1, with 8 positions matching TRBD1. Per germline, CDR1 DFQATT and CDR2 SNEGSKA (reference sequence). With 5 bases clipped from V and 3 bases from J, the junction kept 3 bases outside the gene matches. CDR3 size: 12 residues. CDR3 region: CSASGQDYEQYF. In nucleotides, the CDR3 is TGCAGTGCTTCGGGACAGGACTACGAGCAGTACTTC.

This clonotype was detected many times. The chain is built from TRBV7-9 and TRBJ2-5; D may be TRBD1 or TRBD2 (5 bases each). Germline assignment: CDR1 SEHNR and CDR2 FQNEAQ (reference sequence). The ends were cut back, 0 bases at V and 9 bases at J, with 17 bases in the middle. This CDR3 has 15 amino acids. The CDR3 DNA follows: TGTGCCAGCAGCTTAGCGGGAGCGGCCCTGGGGGCCCAGTACTTC. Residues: CASSLAGAALGAQYF.

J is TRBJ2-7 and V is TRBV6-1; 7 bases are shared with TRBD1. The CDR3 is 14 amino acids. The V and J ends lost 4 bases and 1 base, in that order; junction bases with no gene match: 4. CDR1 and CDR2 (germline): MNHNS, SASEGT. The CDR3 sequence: CASSADRTSYEQYF. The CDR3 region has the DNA TGTGCCAGCAGTGCGGACAGGACGTCCTACGAGCAGTACTTC.

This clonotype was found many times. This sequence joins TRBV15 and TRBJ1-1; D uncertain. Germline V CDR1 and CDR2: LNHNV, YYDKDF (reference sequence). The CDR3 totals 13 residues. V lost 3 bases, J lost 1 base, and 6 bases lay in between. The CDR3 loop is CATSRGRNTEAFF. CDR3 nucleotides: TGTGCCACCAGCAGGGGCAGGAACACTGAAGCTTTCTTT.

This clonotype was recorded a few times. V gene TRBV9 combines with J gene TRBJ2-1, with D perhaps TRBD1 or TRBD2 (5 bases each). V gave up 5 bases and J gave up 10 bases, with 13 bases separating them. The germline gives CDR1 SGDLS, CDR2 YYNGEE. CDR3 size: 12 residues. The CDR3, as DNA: TGTGCCAGCAGGGGGACCCCCGCGGAGCAGTTCTTC. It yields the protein CASRGTPAEQFF.

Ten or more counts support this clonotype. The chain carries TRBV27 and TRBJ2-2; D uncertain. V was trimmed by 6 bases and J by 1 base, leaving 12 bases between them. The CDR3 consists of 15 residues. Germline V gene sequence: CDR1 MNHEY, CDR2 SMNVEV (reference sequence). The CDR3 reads CASRTVQLNTGELFF. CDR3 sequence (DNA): TGTGCCAGCAGAACCGTACAGTTGAACACCGGGGAGCTGTTTTTT.